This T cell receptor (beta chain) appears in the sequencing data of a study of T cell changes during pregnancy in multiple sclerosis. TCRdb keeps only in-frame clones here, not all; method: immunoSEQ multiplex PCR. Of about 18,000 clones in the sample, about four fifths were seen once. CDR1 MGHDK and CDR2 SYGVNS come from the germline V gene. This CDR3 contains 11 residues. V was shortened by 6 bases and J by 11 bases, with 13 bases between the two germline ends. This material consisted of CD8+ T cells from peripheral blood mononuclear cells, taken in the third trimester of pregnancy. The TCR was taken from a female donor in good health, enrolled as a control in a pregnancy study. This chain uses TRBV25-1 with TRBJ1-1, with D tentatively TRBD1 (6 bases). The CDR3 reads CASRVGGTAFF. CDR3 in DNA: TGTGCCAGCAGGGTAGGGGGAACGGCTTTCTTT. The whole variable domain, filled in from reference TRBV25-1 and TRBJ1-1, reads EADIYQTPRYLVIGTGKKITLECSQTMGHDKMYWYQQDPGMELHLIHYSYGVNSTEKGDLSSESTVSRIRTEHFPLTLESARPSHTSQYLCASRVGGTAFFGQGTRLTVV.